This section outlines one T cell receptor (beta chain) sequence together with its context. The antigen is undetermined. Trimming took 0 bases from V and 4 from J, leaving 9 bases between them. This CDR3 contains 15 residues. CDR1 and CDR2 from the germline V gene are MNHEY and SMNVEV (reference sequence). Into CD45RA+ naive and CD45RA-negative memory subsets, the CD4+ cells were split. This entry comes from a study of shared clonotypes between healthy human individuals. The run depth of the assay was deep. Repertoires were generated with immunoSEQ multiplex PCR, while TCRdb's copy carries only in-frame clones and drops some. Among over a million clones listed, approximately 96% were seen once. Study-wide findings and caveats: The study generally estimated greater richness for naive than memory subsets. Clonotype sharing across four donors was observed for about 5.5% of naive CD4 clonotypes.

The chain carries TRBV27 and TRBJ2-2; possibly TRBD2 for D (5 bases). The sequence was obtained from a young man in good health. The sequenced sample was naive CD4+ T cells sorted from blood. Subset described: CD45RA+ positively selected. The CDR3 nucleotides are TGTGCCAGCAGTTTATCGATGGGGAGCACCGGGGAGCTGTTTTTT. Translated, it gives CASSLSMGSTGELFF.